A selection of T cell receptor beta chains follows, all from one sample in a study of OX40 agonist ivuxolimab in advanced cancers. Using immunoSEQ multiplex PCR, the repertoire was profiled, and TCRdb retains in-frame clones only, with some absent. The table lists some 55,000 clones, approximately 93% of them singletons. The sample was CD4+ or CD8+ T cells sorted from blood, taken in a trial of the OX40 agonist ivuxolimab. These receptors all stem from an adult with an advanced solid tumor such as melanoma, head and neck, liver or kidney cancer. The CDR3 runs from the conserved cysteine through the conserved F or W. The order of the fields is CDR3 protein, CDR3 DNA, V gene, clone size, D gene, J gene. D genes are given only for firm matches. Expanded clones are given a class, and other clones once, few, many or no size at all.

CDR3aa: CASSLVGYTDTQYF
CDR3nt: TGTGCCAGCAGCTTGGTGGGCTACACAGATACGCAGTATTTT
v_gene: TRBV5-5
abundance: NA
d_gene: NA
j_gene: TRBJ2-3

CDR3aa: CASSPSGVQYF
CDR3nt: TGTGCCAGCAGTCCCTCAGGTGTTCAGTACTTC
v_gene: TRBV28
abundance: NA
d_gene: NA
j_gene: TRBJ2-7

CDR3aa: CASSYSSGGRLFF
CDR3nt: TGTGCCAGCAGTTACTCGAGTGGAGGGAGGCTGTTTTTT
v_gene: TRBV6-6
abundance: NA
d_gene: NA
j_gene: TRBJ2-2

CDR3aa: CASSQRRSPYPGEQYF
CDR3nt: TGTGCCAGCAGCCAACGTAGAAGCCCCTACCCGGGCGAGCAGTACTTC
v_gene: TRBV14
abundance: NA
d_gene: NA
j_gene: TRBJ2-7

CDR3aa: CASSSVASGGETQYF
CDR3nt: TGTGCCAGCAGCAGCGTGGCTAGCGGCGGAGAGACCCAGTACTTC
v_gene: TRBV21-1
abundance: NA
d_gene: NA
j_gene: TRBJ2-5

CDR3aa: CASTRRINGEQFF
CDR3nt: TGTGCCAGCACGCGGAGAATTAACGGTGAGCAGTTCTTC
v_gene: TRBV2
abundance: NA
d_gene: NA
j_gene: TRBJ2-1

CDR3aa: CASGRTGNTEAFF
CDR3nt: TGTGCCAGCGGGAGGACCGGGAACACTGAAGCTTTCTTT
v_gene: TRBV6-1
abundance: few
d_gene: NA
j_gene: TRBJ1-1

CDR3aa: CASSETAIYSNQPQHF
CDR3nt: TGTGCCAGCAGTGAAACCGCGATTTATAGCAATCAGCCCCAGCATTTT
v_gene: TRBV6-1
abundance: NA
d_gene: NA
j_gene: TRBJ1-5

CDR3aa: CASSPPQGGAVSPGYTF
CDR3nt: TGTGCCAGCAGTCCCCCCCAAGGGGGGGCGGTATCCCCCGGCTACACCTTC
v_gene: TRBV28
abundance: once
d_gene: NA
j_gene: TRBJ1-2

CDR3aa: CASSRSGGIGSPLHF
CDR3nt: TGTGCCAGCAGTAGGTCGGGGGGGATCGGTTCACCCCTCCACTTT
v_gene: TRBV5-6
abundance: NA
d_gene: NA
j_gene: TRBJ1-6

CDR3aa: CASSGMTSGTGELFF
CDR3nt: TGTGCCAGCTCAGGAATGACTAGCGGTACCGGGGAGCTGTTTTTT
v_gene: TRBV18
abundance: NA
d_gene: TRBD2
j_gene: TRBJ2-2

CDR3aa: CASSALRPGLAPTGELFF
CDR3nt: TGCGCCAGCAGTGCCCTCCGACCGGGACTAGCTCCCACCGGGGAGCTGTTTTTT
v_gene: TRBV10-2
abundance: NA
d_gene: TRBD2
j_gene: TRBJ2-2

CDR3aa: CASSVPPMDEQYF
CDR3nt: TGTGCCAGCAGCGTCCCGCCCATGGACGAGCAGTACTTC
v_gene: TRBV9
abundance: NA
d_gene: NA
j_gene: TRBJ2-7

CDR3aa: CASSLIEDSPLHF
CDR3nt: TGTGCCAGCAGCCTCATTGAGGATTCACCCCTCCACTTT
v_gene: TRBV7-9
abundance: NA
d_gene: NA
j_gene: TRBJ1-6

CDR3aa: CMIPADRGHNEQFF
CDR3nt: TGTATGATACCCGCAGATCGCGGACACAATGAGCAGTTCTTC
v_gene: TRBV10-3
abundance: NA
d_gene: NA
j_gene: TRBJ2-1

CDR3aa: CASSLVFGGGRVNEQFF
CDR3nt: TGTGCCAGCAGCCTAGTTTTTGGCGGGGGGCGGGTCAATGAGCAGTTCTTC
v_gene: TRBV7-6
abundance: NA
d_gene: TRBD2
j_gene: TRBJ2-1

CDR3aa: CASSEREVGRGEQYF
CDR3nt: TGTGCCAGCAGTGAAAGGGAGGTGGGCAGGGGAGAGCAGTACTTC
v_gene: TRBV2
abundance: NA
d_gene: NA
j_gene: TRBJ2-5

CDR3aa: CASSLGTRTEAFF
CDR3nt: TGTGCCAGCAGCTTGGGGACGAGGACTGAAGCTTTCTTT
v_gene: TRBV5-6
abundance: NA
d_gene: NA
j_gene: TRBJ1-1

CDR3aa: CASSLGGTGDLNEQFF
CDR3nt: TGCGCCAGCAGCTTGGGAGGGACAGGGGATCTGAATGAGCAGTTCTTC
v_gene: TRBV5-1
abundance: NA
d_gene: TRBD1
j_gene: TRBJ2-1

CDR3aa: CAITKDPRGIQYF
CDR3nt: TGTGCCATCACCAAGGACCCCCGGGGCATTCAGTACTTC
v_gene: TRBV10-3
abundance: NA
d_gene: NA
j_gene: TRBJ2-4

CDR3aa: CASSPRFSGANVLTF
CDR3nt: TGTGCCAGCAGCCCGCGGTTCTCTGGGGCCAACGTCCTGACTTTC
v_gene: TRBV5-4
abundance: NA
d_gene: NA
j_gene: TRBJ2-6

CDR3aa: CASSLTRNAYEQYF
CDR3nt: TGTGCCAGCTCACTTACTAGGAACGCCTACGAGCAGTACTTC
v_gene: TRBV18
abundance: once
d_gene: NA
j_gene: TRBJ2-7

CDR3aa: CASRRTGSTDTQYF
CDR3nt: TGTGCCAGCAGGAGGACAGGAAGCACAGATACGCAGTATTTT
v_gene: TRBV6-5
abundance: NA
d_gene: TRBD1
j_gene: TRBJ2-3

CDR3aa: CASSEDRPQEKLFF
CDR3nt: TGCGCCAGCAGCGAGGACAGGCCCCAGGAAAAACTGTTTTTT
v_gene: TRBV5-1
abundance: NA
d_gene: TRBD1
j_gene: TRBJ1-4

CDR3aa: CASSLGLAGHNEQFF
CDR3nt: TGTGCCAGCAGCTTGGGGCTAGCGGGTCACAATGAGCAGTTCTTC
v_gene: TRBV5-4
abundance: once
d_gene: TRBD2
j_gene: TRBJ2-1

CDR3aa: CASSRGLAGVDNEQFF
CDR3nt: TGTGCCAGCAGCCGCGGGCTAGCGGGAGTCGACAATGAGCAGTTCTTC
v_gene: TRBV11-3
abundance: NA
d_gene: TRBD2
j_gene: TRBJ2-1

CDR3aa: CASSVVLGFFGYTF
CDR3nt: TGTGCCAGCAGCGTAGTTTTAGGTTTCTTTGGCTACACCTTC
v_gene: TRBV9
abundance: once
d_gene: NA
j_gene: TRBJ1-2

CDR3aa: CASSYSRGSYEQYF
CDR3nt: TGTGCCAGCAGTTACTCGAGGGGGTCCTACGAGCAGTACTTC
v_gene: TRBV6-6
abundance: NA
d_gene: NA
j_gene: TRBJ2-7

CDR3aa: CASSLGQITGELFF
CDR3nt: TGTGCCAGCTCACTAGGGCAAATCACCGGGGAGCTGTTTTTT
v_gene: TRBV18
abundance: NA
d_gene: NA
j_gene: TRBJ2-2

CDR3aa: CASSLNQQGSEKLFF
CDR3nt: TGCGCCAGCAGCTTAAACCAACAGGGGAGCGAAAAACTGTTTTTT
v_gene: TRBV5-1
abundance: NA
d_gene: TRBD1
j_gene: TRBJ1-4

CDR3aa: CASSSDQETQYF
CDR3nt: TGTGCCAGCAGCTCCGACCAAGAGACCCAGTACTTC
v_gene: TRBV13
abundance: once
d_gene: NA
j_gene: TRBJ2-5

CDR3aa: CASSHRGRSGANVLTF
CDR3nt: TGTGCCAGCAGCCACAGAGGTCGCTCTGGGGCCAACGTCCTGACTTTC
v_gene: TRBV4-2
abundance: NA
d_gene: NA
j_gene: TRBJ2-6

CDR3aa: CASSLRGAGTEAFF
CDR3nt: TGCGCCAGCAGCTTGAGGGGGGCCGGGACTGAAGCTTTCTTT
v_gene: TRBV5-1
abundance: NA
d_gene: NA
j_gene: TRBJ1-1

CDR3aa: CASSYLADSNQPQHF
CDR3nt: TGTGCCAGCAGTTACTTGGCGGATAGCAATCAGCCCCAGCATTTT
v_gene: TRBV6-5
abundance: NA
d_gene: NA
j_gene: TRBJ1-5

CDR3aa: CASSLEWAGGFTDTQYF
CDR3nt: TGCGCCAGCAGCCTTGAGTGGGCAGGGGGTTTTACAGATACGCAGTATTTT
v_gene: TRBV4-1
abundance: NA
d_gene: TRBD1
j_gene: TRBJ2-3

CDR3aa: CASSIVGLDEQYF
CDR3nt: TGTGCCAGTAGTATAGTCGGCTTGGACGAGCAGTACTTC
v_gene: TRBV19
abundance: NA
d_gene: NA
j_gene: TRBJ2-7